This TCR beta chain was obtained from a study of blood T cell repertoires in COVID-19. Study overall: Sites across the United States, Italy and Spain contributed samples from acute and convalescent COVID-19. Sources were T cells, B-cell-depleted T cells, or PBMCs; the material itself was cDNA or gDNA.

Categorization into cohorts depended on clinical history that participants reported. The CDR3 runs to 15 residues. Trimming took off 0 bases at V and 6 bases at J, with 12 bases between the two ends. The germline V gene encodes CDR1 SGHRS and CDR2 YFSETQ. Original analysis: Reference gene primers were amplified, and this amplification served to estimate nucleated cell counts. Repertoires were generated with immunoSEQ multiplex PCR, while TCRdb's copy carries only in-frame clones and drops some. The V and J calls and clone size come from that table; D and trimming were worked out from the DNA. The table has fewer than 200,000 clones, 65% to 80% seen once.

The rearrangement links TRBV5-1 to TRBJ2-2, with a tentative D call TRBD1 (6 bases). The sequence was collected from an older woman in a cohort exposed to, infected with or recovered from COVID-19 (not recorded which). The sequenced sample was PBMCs or T cells enriched from blood (not recorded which). CDR3 nucleotides: TGCGCCAGCAGCTTGGTTGGGGGCGGCTCCGGGGAGCTGTTTTTT. Translated, it gives CASSLVGGGSGELFF.